This entry lists 23 T cell receptor beta chains sequenced from one sample in a study of cytomegalovirus exposure and HLA in healthy donors. Amplification used 60 Vbeta primers and 13 Jbeta primers. Profiling relied on immunoSEQ multiplex PCR, and the TCRdb table lists in-frame clones only, not all of them. In the table there are nearly 110,000 clones, 75% of which are singletons. The sequenced sample consisted of PBMCs. The receptor set was obtained from a male donor in good health and CMV-seropositive.

This clone was counted once. The V and J genes are TRBV18 and TRBJ2-3; the match to TRBD2 covers 8 bases. CDR3 length: 16 residues. CDR1 and CDR2 from the germline V gene are KGHSH and LQKENI. V lost 3 bases, J lost 0 bases, and 5 bases stayed unmatched. CDR3 sequence (DNA): TGTGCCAGCTCACCTGGTAGCGGGGATAGCACAGATACGCAGTATTTT. It yields the protein CASSPGSGDSTDTQYF.

The chain links TRBV19 to TRBJ2-7, with 11 bases identical to TRBD2. The CDR3 has 14 amino acids. Germline lookup yields CDR1 LNHDA and CDR2 SQIVND (reference sequence). The trim removed 6 bases at V and 2 bases at J, leaving 3 bases unmatched. The DNA of the CDR3 is TGTGCCAGTAGCTTGACTAGCGGGGCCTACGAGCAGTACTTC. Translated, it gives CASSLTSGAYEQYF.

The V gene is TRBV7-6, the J gene TRBJ2-7; 11 bases match TRBD2. V was pared by 5 bases and J by 7 bases, with 7 bases of the junction left unmatched. This CDR3 is 14 amino acids long. Germline V gene lookup returns CDR1 SGHVS and CDR2 FNYEAQ. The CDR3 DNA is TGTGCCAGCAGCCCTAGCGGGGGGCCTACGGAGCAGTACTTC. This gives the protein CASSPSGGPTEQYF.

The chain uses TRBV4-3 and TRBJ2-7; perhaps TRBD2 as D (5 bases). With 1 base removed from V and 0 bases from J, the gap between germline ends came to 7 bases. From germline, CDR1 is LGHNA and CDR2 YSLEER. The CDR3 consists of 14 residues. DNA for the CDR3: TGCGCCAGCAGCCAAGGGGAGTTCTCCTACGAGCAGTACTTC. Encoded protein: CASSQGEFSYEQYF.

The rearrangement links TRBV5-4 to TRBJ2-2; the D gene is possibly TRBD2 (6 bases). CDR1 and CDR2 (germline): SGHNT, YYREEE (reference sequence). There are 16 residues in the CDR3. The V end lost 2 bases, the J end lost 0 bases, and 11 bases lay between the germline ends. The CDR3: CASSFQEGPNTGELFF. The CDR3 nucleotides are TGTGCCAGCAGCTTTCAGGAGGGCCCGAACACCGGGGAGCTGTTTTTT.

The V gene is TRBV5-5, the J gene TRBJ2-5; 8 bases are shared with TRBD1. The CDR3 totals 14 residues. Germline assignment: CDR1 SGHKS and CDR2 YYEKEE (reference sequence). The V and J ends lost 5 bases and 2 bases, in that order; junction bases with no gene match: 5. The CDR3 protein is CASSLDRVQETQYF. The CDR3 DNA sequence: TGTGCCAGCAGTCTGGACAGGGTGCAAGAGACCCAGTACTTC.

Concerning this clone: This same CDR3 is encoded by further DNA sequences in the sample. As DNA, the CDR3 is TGTGCCAGCAGTTTGGGTGGACAGCCCTACAATGAGCAGTTCTTC. Translating gives CASSLGGQPYNEQFF. The chain links TRBV28 to TRBJ2-1, with a possible D match to TRBD1 (6 bases). Germline V CDR1 and CDR2: MDHEN, SYDVKM. CDR3 size: 15 residues. The ends were cut back, 3 bases at V and 2 bases at J, with 11 bases in the middle.

This clone was counted only a few times. The rearrangement links TRBV7-2 to TRBJ1-2; no definite D call. Germline loops: CDR1 SGHTA, CDR2 FQGNSA. Trimming removed 5 bases from V and 2 bases from J, with 12 bases in between. The CDR3 is 14 residues long. CDR3: CASSGFSGNYGYTF. The CDR3 nucleotides read TGTGCCAGCAGCGGGTTTTCGGGGAACTATGGCTACACCTTC.

The rearrangement joins TRBV6-1 to TRBJ2-1; D is possibly TRBD1 (6 bases). The V gene lost 6 bases and the J gene lost 8 bases, with 11 bases spanning the gap. The CDR3 runs to 12 residues. Germline V gives CDR1 MNHNS, CDR2 SASEGT. CDR3 in amino acids: CASRKWGHEQFF. Here the CDR3 DNA reads TGTGCCAGCAGGAAATGGGGGCATGAGCAGTTCTTC.

This chain uses TRBV7-6 with TRBJ1-1; 11 nucleotides align to TRBD1. The CDR3 totals 16 residues. CDR1 and CDR2 (germline): SGHVS, FNYEAQ. V lost 5 bases, J lost 3 bases, and 8 bases stayed unmatched. The CDR3 loop is CASSTVGQGADTEAFF. CDR3 bases: TGTGCCAGCAGCACGGTAGGACAGGGGGCGGACACTGAAGCTTTCTTT.

This clone came up a few times. This rearrangement joins TRBV7-2 to TRBJ1-3; 8 bases line up with TRBD1. Looked up from germline, CDR1 is SGHTA and CDR2 is FQGNSA. V gave up 4 bases and J gave up 3 bases; unmatched junction bases: 5. CDR3 size: 15 residues. The CDR3 DNA sequence: TGTGCCAGCAGCTCGACAGGGGATAGTGGAAACACCATATATTTT. Translated: CASSSTGDSGNTIYF.

This chain uses TRBV19 with TRBJ2-6, with TRBD1 identical over 9 bases. The CDR3 length is 17 residues. Germline V CDR1 and CDR2: LNHDA, SQIVND (reference sequence). Unmatched junction bases numbered 8, after V lost 6 bases and J lost 2 bases. The CDR3 reads CASRPGTGTPGANVLTF. For the CDR3, the DNA is TGTGCCAGTAGACCCGGGACAGGGACTCCTGGGGCCAACGTCCTGACTTTC.

The chain has TRBV11-2 and TRBJ2-7; 8 nucleotides agree with TRBD2. The V and J ends lost 6 bases and 0 bases, in that order; junction bases with no gene match: 7. The length of the CDR3 is 15 residues. CDR1 and CDR2 (germline): SGHAT, FQNNGV. The CDR3 sequence: CASRERGSSSYEQYF. DNA of the CDR3: TGTGCCAGCAGGGAGCGGGGGTCGAGCTCCTACGAGCAGTACTTC.

This chain links TRBV6-5 with TRBJ2-3; a possible D gene is TRBD2 (5 bases). Trimming removed 0 bases at V and 2 bases at J, with 12 bases between. The length of the CDR3 is 16 residues. Germline lookup yields CDR1 MNHEY and CDR2 SVGAGI. The CDR3 DNA is TGTGCCAGCAGTTACTCTCCAGGCCTAGCCACAGATACGCAGTATTTT. Its translation: CASSYSPGLATDTQYF.

This clone has just a few counts. V is TRBV30 and J is TRBJ1-1, with D possibly TRBD1 on 5 matching bases. The germline V and J ends were trimmed by 2 bases and 4 bases, with 11 bases remaining between them. CDR1 is GTSNPN, CDR2 SVGIG, per germline (reference sequence). The CDR3 contains 13 residues. The CDR3 is CAWSTQGGTEAFF. The CDR3 DNA is TGTGCCTGGAGTACCCAGGGTGGCACTGAAGCTTTCTTT.

The chain uses TRBV4-2 and TRBJ1-4, with a possible D match to TRBD1 (5 bases). The CDR3 has 14 amino acids. CDR1 LGHNA and CDR2 YNFKEQ come from the germline V gene. Trimming removed 4 bases from V and 2 bases from J, with 8 bases in between. Here the CDR3 reads CASSPTDTNEKLFF. In nucleotides, the CDR3 is TGTGCCAGCAGCCCGACAGATACTAATGAAAAACTGTTTTTT.

The V call is TRBV18, the J call TRBJ2-3; 9 bases agree with TRBD2. V shed 1 base and J 0 bases; nucleotides not matched to a gene: 11. The CDR3 runs 19 residues. The germline V gene has CDR1 KGHSH and CDR2 LQKENI. CDR3 DNA: TGTGCCAGCTCACCACTTGGCCCGGGACTAGCACTTAGCACAGATACGCAGTATTTT. Protein product: CASSPLGPGLALSTDTQYF.

This clone was counted between two and nine times. V gene TRBV7-9 combines with J gene TRBJ2-3, with TRBD2 matching over 9 bases. The CDR3 consists of 17 residues. V lost 5 bases, J lost 1 base, and 10 bases stayed unmatched. The germline gives CDR1 SEHNR, CDR2 FQNEAQ (reference sequence). The CDR3 sequence: CASSPGGGRGRTDTQYF. In DNA, the CDR3 is TGTGCCAGCAGCCCAGGCGGCGGGAGGGGTCGCACAGATACGCAGTATTTT.

This clone was seen a few times. The chain combines TRBV7-9 with TRBJ1-5; TRBD1 is a possible D gene (6 bases). The germline V and J ends were trimmed by 1 base and 3 bases, with 10 bases remaining between them. The germline V gene has CDR1 SEHNR and CDR2 FQNEAQ (reference sequence). This CDR3 spans 15 amino acids. This CDR3 is CASSLDGQNNQPQHF. The CDR3 coding sequence is TGTGCCAGCAGCTTAGACGGACAGAACAATCAGCCCCAGCATTTT.

The chain recombines TRBV27 with TRBJ1-6; 7 positions agree with TRBD1. CDR3 size: 17 residues. With 5 bases clipped from V and 5 bases from J, the junction kept 12 bases outside the gene matches. Germline loops: CDR1 MNHEY, CDR2 SMNVEV (reference sequence). CDR3 loop: CASSRGASGTDNSPLHF. Here the CDR3 DNA reads TGTGCCAGCAGTCGTGGGGCGTCCGGGACAGATAATTCACCCCTCCACTTT.

The table lists this clone with a few counts. The chain couples TRBV6-1 to TRBJ2-7; no definite D call. CDR3 length: 13 amino acids. Trimming took 9 bases from V and 0 from J, leaving 12 bases between them. Germline CDR1 reads MNHNS; CDR2 reads SASEGT. CDR3 in DNA: TGTGCCAGTGCCGAGCGTATCTCCTACGAGCAGTACTTC. Protein: CASAERISYEQYF.

V gene TRBV4-3 combines with J gene TRBJ2-7; 7 positions agree with TRBD1. V shed 2 bases and J 2 bases; nucleotides not matched to a gene: 3. Germline-derived CDR1 and CDR2 are LGHNA and YSLEER. The CDR3 is 14 amino acids. CDR3 amino acids: CASSQRQGAYEQYF. The CDR3 DNA sequence: TGCGCCAGCAGCCAAAGACAGGGAGCCTACGAGCAGTACTTC.

The V gene is TRBV7-2, the J gene TRBJ2-3, with 7 bases identical to TRBD1. Germline CDR1 is SGHTA and CDR2 is FQGNSA. This CDR3 is 16 amino acids long. The V segment lost 5 bases and the J segment 2 bases; nucleotides outside the gene matches: 10. The CDR3 DNA is TGTGCCAGCAGCCAAACCCGGGACAGATACACAGATACGCAGTATTTT. Translation gives CASSQTRDRYTDTQYF.